What follows are 10 T cell receptor beta chains derived from one specimen sequenced in a study of beta chain features in type 1 diabetes. No antigen is known for these receptors. Whole-study results and caveats: For Type 1 diabetes patients, all four CD4+ subsets carried TCRB CDR3s that were moderately but significantly shorter.

Reverse transcription of all isolated RNA meant that expressed TCRB transcripts were sequenced. Produced via immunoSEQ multiplex PCR; TCRdb's table is partial and in-frame only. The sample holds 250,000 or so clones, 20% seen once. The sequenced sample consisted of naive CD4+ T cells from blood. Source of these receptors: a woman between 35 and 50 years old with type 1 diabetes.

This clone was observed a few times. V gene TRBV28 combines with J gene TRBJ1-3; D remains unclear. In germline, CDR1 is MDHEN, CDR2 SYDVKM. The CDR3 totals 12 residues. Trimming took 3 bases from V and 2 from J, leaving 2 bases between them. CDR3 in DNA: TGTGCCAGCAGTTTCGCTGGAAACACCATATATTTT. This translates into CASSFAGNTIYF.

This clone was picked up a small number of times. V usage is TRBV4-3 and J usage is TRBJ2-3, with a weak D call TRBD2 (5 bases). The CDR3 has 13 residues. Trimming stripped 4 bases from V and 1 base from J, with 6 bases between. Germline CDR1 is LGHNA and CDR2 is YSLEER. The CDR3 is CASSRRGTDTQYF. The CDR3 DNA reads TGCGCCAGCAGCCGGCGGGGCACAGATACGCAGTATTTT.

This clone was detected a few times. The genes are TRBV15 and TRBJ2-7; 8 nucleotides agree with TRBD2. CDR1 and CDR2 from the germline V gene are LNHNV and YYDKDF (reference sequence). The CDR3 covers 15 residues. The J segment lost 3 bases and the V segment lost 5 bases, leaving 9 bases of the junction unmatched. In nucleotides, the CDR3 is TGTGCCACCAGCCGGGGACTAGTAGGGAACTACGAGCAGTACTTC. It encodes CATSRGLVGNYEQYF.

The rearrangement links TRBV28 to TRBJ2-3; the D gene is possibly TRBD2 (5 bases). This CDR3 is built from 18 residues. Germline V gene sequence: CDR1 MDHEN, CDR2 SYDVKM. With 3 bases removed from V and 0 bases from J, the gap between germline ends came to 19 bases. CDR3 in DNA: TGTGCCAGCAGTTTGTCGTCTGGCGGGCCCACTAGCACAGATACGCAGTATTTT. This translates into CASSLSSGGPTSTDTQYF. Drawing the rest from reference TRBV28 and TRBJ2-3, the complete variable domain is DVKVTQSSRYLVKRTGEKVFLECVQDMDHENMFWYRQDPGLGLRLIYFSYDVKMKEKGDIPEGYSVSREKKERFSLILESASTNQTSMYLCASSLSSGGPTSTDTQYFGPGTRLTVL.

CDR3 residues: CASSWTGYVYEQYF. The CDR3, as DNA: TGCGCCAGCAGTTGGACAGGGTATGTCTACGAGCAGTACTTC. The V and J genes are TRBV5-1 and TRBJ2-7; 8 positions match TRBD1. V was pared by 5 bases and J by 3 bases, with 7 bases of the junction left unmatched. This CDR3 is built from 14 residues. Germline CDR1 is SGHRS and CDR2 is YFSETQ. Full variable domain (missing parts from reference TRBV5-1 and TRBJ2-7): KAGVTQTPRYLIKTRGQQVTLSCSPISGHRSVSWYQQTPGQGLQFLFEYFSETQRNKGNFPGRFSGRQFSNSRSEMNVSTLELGDSALYLCASSWTGYVYEQYFGPGTRLTVT.

The chain couples TRBV4-3 to TRBJ1-5; D remains unclear. The CDR3 has 13 residues. Trimming cost V 0 bases and J 6 bases, with 6 bases left between them. CDR1 and CDR2 from the germline V gene are LGHNA and YSLEER. CDR3 protein: CASSQDRLQPQHF. The CDR3 nucleotides read TGCGCCAGCAGCCAAGATAGACTTCAGCCCCAGCATTTT.

CDR3 loop: CASSYGTGGPSYEQYF. CDR3 nucleotides: TGTGCCAGCAGTTACGGGACAGGGGGACCCTCCTACGAGCAGTACTTC. This rearrangement joins TRBV6-5 to TRBJ2-7; 11 positions agree with TRBD1. After removal of 2 bases from V and 0 bases from J, the junction contained 3 bases not matched to a gene. The CDR3 is 16 residues long. Germline values: CDR1 MNHEY, CDR2 SVGAGI.

This clone was counted between two and nine times. As DNA, the CDR3 is TGTGCCAGCAGCTCTCGTCCGACAGGCTACGAGCAGTACTTC. Protein: CASSSRPTGYEQYF. The chain employs TRBV21-1 and TRBJ2-7; the listed D gene, TRBD1, was not tested against the DNA. TRBV21-1 is listed as a pseudogene. The CDR3 sequence is 14 residues long.

The rearrangement joins TRBV12-5 to TRBJ2-5, with a possible D match to TRBD1 (6 bases). Germline V CDR1 and CDR2: LGHNT, FRNRAP. Trimming pared 5 bases from V and 5 bases from J, leaving 12 bases between. The CDR3 consists of 13 residues. The CDR3 loop reads CASGDDRSETQYF. Here the CDR3 DNA reads TGTGCTAGTGGTGACGACAGGTCCGAGACCCAGTACTTC.

The genes are TRBV28 and TRBJ2-1; possible D gene TRBD2, 5 bases. From germline, CDR1 is MDHEN and CDR2 SYDVKM. The CDR3 runs to 13 residues. Trimming pared 11 bases from V and 0 bases from J, leaving 11 bases between. Here the CDR3 reads CAGSGRSYNEQFF. The CDR3 coding sequence is TGTGCCGGGAGCGGTCGCTCCTACAATGAGCAGTTCTTC.